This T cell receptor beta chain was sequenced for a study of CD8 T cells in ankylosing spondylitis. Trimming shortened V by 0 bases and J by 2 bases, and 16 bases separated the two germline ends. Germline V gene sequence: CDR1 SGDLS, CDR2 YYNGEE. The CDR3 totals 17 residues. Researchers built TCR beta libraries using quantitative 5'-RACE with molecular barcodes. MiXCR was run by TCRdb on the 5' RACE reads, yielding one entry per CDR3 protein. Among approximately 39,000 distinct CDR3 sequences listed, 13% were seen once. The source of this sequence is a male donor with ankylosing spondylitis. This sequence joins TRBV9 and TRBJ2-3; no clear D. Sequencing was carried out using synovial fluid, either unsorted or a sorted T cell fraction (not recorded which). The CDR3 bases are TGTGCCAGCAGCGTAGGCGACCTCCCGTTTTCCACAGATACGCAGTATTTT. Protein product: CASSVGDLPFSTDTQYF.